This TCR beta chain comes out of a study of OX40 agonist ivuxolimab in advanced cancers. Study summary: Administration of intravenous ivuxolimab to patients occurred every 2 weeks at 0.01 to 10 mg/kg.

A note on this clone: Its antigen is not identified.

Blood specimens came from baseline, cycle 4 day 1, and cycle 7 day 1. Study results and caveats: At 0.1 to 3.0 mg/kg and by week 6, clonal expansion occurred in CD4+ and CD8+ blood T cells. Expanded clones were, on average, more numerous in CD8+ T cells than in CD4+.

Germline assignment: CDR1 KGHSH and CDR2 LQKENI. Trimming pared 3 bases from V and 1 base from J, leaving 10 bases between. The length of the CDR3 is 15 residues. The repertoire was sequenced with immunoSEQ multiplex PCR; TCRdb's copy has only in-frame clones and lacks some. The repertoire holds about 67,000 clones, with roughly nine tenths as singletons. Sequenced material: CD4+ or CD8+ T cells sorted from blood, taken in a trial of the OX40 agonist ivuxolimab. The TCR sequence derives from an adult with an advanced solid tumor such as melanoma, head and neck, liver or kidney cancer. This chain connects TRBV18 to TRBJ2-1; the D gene is possibly TRBD2 (6 bases). The CDR3 here is CASSPTGGSYNEQFF. In DNA form, the CDR3 reads TGTGCCAGCTCACCCACCGGGGGATCCTACAATGAGCAGTTCTTC.